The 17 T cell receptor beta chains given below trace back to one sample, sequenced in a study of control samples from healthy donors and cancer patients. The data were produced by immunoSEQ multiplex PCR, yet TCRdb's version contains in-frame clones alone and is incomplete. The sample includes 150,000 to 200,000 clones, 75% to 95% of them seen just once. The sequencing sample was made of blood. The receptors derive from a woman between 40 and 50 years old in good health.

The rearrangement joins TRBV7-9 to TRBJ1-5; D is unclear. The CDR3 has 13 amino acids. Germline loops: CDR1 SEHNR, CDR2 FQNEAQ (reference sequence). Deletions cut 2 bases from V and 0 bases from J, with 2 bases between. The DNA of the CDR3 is TGTGCCAGCAGCTTACATAGCAATCAGCCCCAGCATTTT. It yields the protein CASSLHSNQPQHF.

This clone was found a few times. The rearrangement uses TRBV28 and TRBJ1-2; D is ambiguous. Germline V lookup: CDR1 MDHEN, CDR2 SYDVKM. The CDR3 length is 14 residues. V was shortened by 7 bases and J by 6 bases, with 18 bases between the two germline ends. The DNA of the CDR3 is TGTGCCAGCACCACTCCTACACTTATGGATGGCTACACCTTC. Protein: CASTTPTLMDGYTF.

In nucleotides, the CDR3 is TGTGCCATCAGCCCGGGACTAGCGGGGGGCTTATTAGCCGTAATCAGGGCCCAGTACTTC. The encoded protein is CAISPGLAGGLLAVIRAQYF. The rearrangement uses TRBV10-3 and TRBJ2-5, with 15 bases lining up with TRBD2. The V segment lost 6 bases and the J segment 9 bases; nucleotides outside the gene matches: 23. This CDR3 has 20 residues. Germline CDR1 is ENHRY and CDR2 is SYGVKD.

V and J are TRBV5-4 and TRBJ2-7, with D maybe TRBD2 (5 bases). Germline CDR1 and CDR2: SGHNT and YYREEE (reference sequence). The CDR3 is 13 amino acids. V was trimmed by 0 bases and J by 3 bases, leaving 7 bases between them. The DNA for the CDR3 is TGTGCCAGCAGCTTGGAGGCGGGCTACGAGCAGTACTTC. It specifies CASSLEAGYEQYF.

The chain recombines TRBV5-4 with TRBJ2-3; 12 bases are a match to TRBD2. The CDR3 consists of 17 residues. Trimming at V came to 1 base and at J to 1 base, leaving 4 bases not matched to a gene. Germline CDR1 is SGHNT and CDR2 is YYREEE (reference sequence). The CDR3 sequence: CASSLRLAGGGTDTQYF. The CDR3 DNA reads TGTGCCAGCAGCTTGCGGCTAGCGGGGGGGGGCACAGATACGCAGTATTTT.

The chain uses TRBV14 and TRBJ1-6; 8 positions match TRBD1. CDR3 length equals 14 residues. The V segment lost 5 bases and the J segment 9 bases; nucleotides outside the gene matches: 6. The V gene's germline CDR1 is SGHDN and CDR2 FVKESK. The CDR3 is CASSVTGGSSPLHF. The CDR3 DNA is TGTGCCAGCAGCGTTACAGGGGGGAGTTCACCCCTCCACTTT.

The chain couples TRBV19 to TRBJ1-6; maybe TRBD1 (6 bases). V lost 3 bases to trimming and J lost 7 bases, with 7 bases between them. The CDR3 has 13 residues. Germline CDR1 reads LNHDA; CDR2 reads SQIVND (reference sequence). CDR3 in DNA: TGTGCCAGTAGTATGCAGGGGAATTCACCCCTCCACTTT. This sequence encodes CASSMQGNSPLHF.

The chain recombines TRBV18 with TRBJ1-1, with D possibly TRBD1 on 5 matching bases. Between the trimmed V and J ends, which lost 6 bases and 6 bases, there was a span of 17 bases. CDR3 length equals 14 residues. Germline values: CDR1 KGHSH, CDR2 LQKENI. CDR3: CASSLQRGDPEAFF. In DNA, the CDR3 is TGTGCCAGCTCCCTCCAAAGGGGAGACCCTGAAGCTTTCTTT.

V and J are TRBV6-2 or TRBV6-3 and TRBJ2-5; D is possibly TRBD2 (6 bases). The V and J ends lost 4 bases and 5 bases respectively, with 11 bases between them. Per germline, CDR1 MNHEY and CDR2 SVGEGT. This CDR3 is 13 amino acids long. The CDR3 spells CASSSGEWETQYF. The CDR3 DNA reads TGTGCCAGCAGTTCGGGGGAGTGGGAGACCCAGTACTTC.

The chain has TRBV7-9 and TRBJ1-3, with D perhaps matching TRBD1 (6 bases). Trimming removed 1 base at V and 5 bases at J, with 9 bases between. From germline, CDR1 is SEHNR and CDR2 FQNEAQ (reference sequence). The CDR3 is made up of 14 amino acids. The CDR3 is CASSLGDTRNTIYF. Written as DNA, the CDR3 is TGTGCCAGCAGCTTAGGGGACACAAGAAACACCATATATTTT.

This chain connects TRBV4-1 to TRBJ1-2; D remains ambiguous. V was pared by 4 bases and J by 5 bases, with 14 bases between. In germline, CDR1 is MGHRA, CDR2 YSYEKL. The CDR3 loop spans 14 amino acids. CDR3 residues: CASSRTPGVYGYTF. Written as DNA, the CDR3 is TGCGCCAGCAGCCGGACCCCGGGCGTATATGGCTACACCTTC.

The CDR3 DNA is TGTGCCAGCACCCCGGGGGGCCAGCGGTCCTATGGCTACACCTTC. Its protein product is CASTPGGQRSYGYTF. The chain is built from TRBV6-5 and TRBJ1-2; possible D gene TRBD1, 6 bases. CDR1 is MNHEY and CDR2 is SVGAGI in the germline V gene. V was trimmed by 7 bases and J by 4 bases, leaving 19 bases between them. This CDR3 comprises 15 residues.

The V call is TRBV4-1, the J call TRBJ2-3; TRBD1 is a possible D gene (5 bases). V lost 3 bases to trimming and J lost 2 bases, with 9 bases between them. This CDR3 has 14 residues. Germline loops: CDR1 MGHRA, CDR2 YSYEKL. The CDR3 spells CASSQVGPTDTQYF. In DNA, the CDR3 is TGCGCCAGCAGCCAGGTGGGGCCCACAGATACGCAGTATTTT.

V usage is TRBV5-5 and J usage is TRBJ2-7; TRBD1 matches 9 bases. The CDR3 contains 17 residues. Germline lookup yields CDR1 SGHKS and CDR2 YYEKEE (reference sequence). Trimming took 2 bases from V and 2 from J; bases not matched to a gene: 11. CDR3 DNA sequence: TGTGCCAGCAGCTTCCCGGACGGGACAGGGAACCCCTACGAGCAGTACTTC. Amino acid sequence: CASSFPDGTGNPYEQYF.

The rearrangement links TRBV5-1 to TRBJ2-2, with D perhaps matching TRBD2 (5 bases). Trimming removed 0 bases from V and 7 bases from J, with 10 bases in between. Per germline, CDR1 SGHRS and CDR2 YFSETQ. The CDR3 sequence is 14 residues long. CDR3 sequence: CASSLAGRDGELFF. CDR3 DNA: TGCGCCAGCAGCTTGGCCGGACGGGACGGGGAGCTGTTTTTT.

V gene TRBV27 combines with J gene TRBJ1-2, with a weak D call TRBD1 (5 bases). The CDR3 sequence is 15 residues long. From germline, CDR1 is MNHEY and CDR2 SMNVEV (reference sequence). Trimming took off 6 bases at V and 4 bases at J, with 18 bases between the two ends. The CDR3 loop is CASSPGGGPVYGYTF. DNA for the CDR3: TGTGCCAGCAGCCCTGGTGGGGGACCGGTCTATGGCTACACCTTC.

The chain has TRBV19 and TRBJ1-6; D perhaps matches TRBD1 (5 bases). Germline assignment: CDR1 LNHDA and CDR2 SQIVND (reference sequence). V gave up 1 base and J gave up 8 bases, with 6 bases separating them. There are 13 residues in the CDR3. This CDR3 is CASSIGGDSPLHF. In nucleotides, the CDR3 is TGTGCCAGTAGTATAGGGGGGGATTCACCCCTCCACTTT.